This TCR beta chain came from a study of blood T cell repertoires in COVID-19. Study as a whole: From the United States, Italy and Spain came samples of acute and convalescent COVID-19. T cells, B-cell-depleted T cells, or PBMCs provided the cDNA or gDNA that served as material.

V shed 2 bases and J shed 9 bases, with 14 bases lying between them. The CDR3 length is 14 residues. The germline CDR1 and CDR2 sequences are LGHDT and YNNKEL (reference sequence). Sequencing was performed with immunoSEQ multiplex PCR; in TCRdb, only in-frame clones are kept and a portion is missing. Among over 200,000 clones listed, about 90% were seen once. This clonotype originated in a woman aged 25 to 39 who had recovered from COVID-19. Sequences were obtained from peripheral blood. The rearrangement joins TRBV3-1 (or the pseudogene TRBV3-2) to TRBJ2-1, with TRBD2 as a possible D gene (5 bases). The CDR3: CASSQNPSLGEQFF. The CDR3, as DNA: TGTGCCAGCAGCCAAAATCCTAGCTTGGGTGAGCAGTTCTTC.